Each of the 12 T cell receptor beta chains below was sequenced from the same sample in a study of shared clonotypes between healthy human individuals. TCRdb keeps only in-frame clones here, not all; method: immunoSEQ multiplex PCR. In the table there are 2 million to 2.5 million clones, 85% to 95% of which are singletons. The specimen was naive CD4+ T cells from PBMCs. Subset meaning: CD45RA+ positively selected. The receptor source for this set is a young man in good health. Some clones in this sample may be carry-over from other donors' samples.

The V gene is TRBV2, the J gene TRBJ1-2; D is ambiguous. Germline V lookup: CDR1 SNHLY, CDR2 FYNNEI. Deletions cut 9 bases from V and 4 bases from J, with 15 bases between. CDR3 length: 13 residues. CDR3 loop: CASLAGLTYGYTF. In DNA form, the CDR3 reads TGTGCCAGTCTTGCGGGTTTGACCTATGGCTACACCTTC.

Turning to this clone: The same CDR3 also results from other DNA sequences found in this sample. The chain recombines TRBV5-1 with TRBJ1-5; weak D call: TRBD1 (5 bases). Germline V gene data show CDR1 as SGHRS and CDR2 as YFSETQ. Trimming pared 0 bases from V and 1 base from J, leaving 5 bases between. This CDR3 is built from 14 residues. CDR3 in DNA: TGCGCCAGCAGCTTGGAGGGGAGCAATCAGCCCCAGCATTTT. Translated, it gives CASSLEGSNQPQHF.

The chain uses TRBV28 and TRBJ2-7, with unresolved D. The CDR3 is 15 residues long. Germline-derived CDR1 and CDR2 are MDHEN and SYDVKM. V was clipped by 1 base and J by 2 bases, with 12 bases between them. This chain's CDR3 is CASSLSTVGTYEQYF. CDR3 DNA sequence: TGTGCCAGCAGTTTATCGACGGTGGGGACCTACGAGCAGTACTTC.

The genes are TRBV9 and TRBJ2-7; 10 nucleotides align to TRBD1. The CDR3 runs to 16 residues. V was clipped by 3 bases and J by 3 bases; unmatched bases: 9. The germline V gene has CDR1 SGDLS and CDR2 YYNGEE. CDR3 sequence: CASSAGQGNWNYEQYF. CDR3 sequence (DNA): TGTGCCAGCAGCGCGGGACAGGGGAATTGGAACTACGAGCAGTACTTC.

The chain joins TRBV27 to TRBJ1-2, with a tentative D call TRBD1 (5 bases). This CDR3 contains 16 residues. V lost 0 bases and J 1 base, leaving 12 bases between the germline ends. In germline, CDR1 is MNHEY, CDR2 SMNVEV (reference sequence). In nucleotides, the CDR3 is TGTGCCAGCAGTTTATCTGCGAGGGGCTATAACTATGGCTACACCTTC. It encodes CASSLSARGYNYGYTF.

The chain combines TRBV25-1 with TRBJ1-3, with D uncertain. The V and J ends lost 3 bases and 0 bases respectively, with 9 bases between them. This CDR3 is built from 15 residues. Germline V gives CDR1 MGHDK, CDR2 SYGVNS. The CDR3: CASSDPGSSGNTIYF. CDR3 coding DNA: TGTGCCAGCAGTGATCCCGGAAGCTCTGGAAACACCATATATTTT. The full variable domain, in which reference TRBV25-1 and TRBJ1-3 provide the parts outside the CDR3, is EADIYQTPRYLVIGTGKKITLECSQTMGHDKMYWYQQDPGMELHLIHYSYGVNSTEKGDLSSESTVSRIRTEHFPLTLESARPSHTSQYLCASSDPGSSGNTIYFGEGSWLTVV.

The genes are TRBV15 and TRBJ2-2, with D perhaps being TRBD1 or TRBD2 (5 bases each). Germline V gene lookup returns CDR1 LNHNV and CDR2 YYDKDF (reference sequence). The CDR3 is made up of 17 amino acids. Trimming stripped 1 base from V and 5 bases from J, with 17 bases between. In DNA, the CDR3 is TGTGCCACCAGCAGAGGAGGGACGGAGTTAAATACCGGGGAGCTGTTTTTT. Amino acid sequence: CATSRGGTELNTGELFF. The full variable domain, with the rest looked up from reference TRBV15 and TRBJ2-2, is DAMVIQNPRYQVTQFGKPVTLSCSQTLNHNVMYWYQQKSSQAPKLLFHYYDKDFNNEADTPDNFQSRRPNTSFCFLDIRSPGLGDTAMYLCATSRGGTELNTGELFFGEGSRLTVL.

This rearrangement joins TRBV2 to TRBJ1-2, with TRBD1 as a possible D gene (6 bases). The V and J ends lost 10 bases and 4 bases respectively, with 19 bases between them. The germline gives CDR1 SNHLY, CDR2 FYNNEI. The CDR3 is 14 amino acids. The CDR3: CATRVEGGGYGYTF. CDR3 coding DNA: TGTGCCACCCGAGTGGAGGGGGGTGGCTATGGCTACACCTTC.

The chain is built from TRBV5-4 and TRBJ2-1, with a possible D match to TRBD1 (7 bases). With 4 bases removed from V and 6 bases from J, the gap between germline ends came to 14 bases. CDR1 is SGHNT and CDR2 is YYREEE in the germline V gene (reference sequence). The CDR3 runs to 14 residues. CDR3 coding DNA: TGTGCCAGCAGCGCCCGACAGGGAGGCAATGAGCAGTTCTTC. Protein: CASSARQGGNEQFF.

The chain joins TRBV9 to TRBJ2-7; no firm D call. Germline CDR1 and CDR2: SGDLS and YYNGEE. V was cut by 4 bases and J by 3 bases, with 14 bases left in between. The CDR3 is 14 amino acids. Here the CDR3 DNA reads TGTGCCAGCAGCCCGACTGAGAGCTTCTACGAGCAGTACTTC. Its protein product is CASSPTESFYEQYF.

The rearrangement joins TRBV11-1 to TRBJ2-7; 9 positions agree with TRBD1. With V trimmed by 4 bases and J by 4 bases, 5 bases remained unmatched. CDR3 length: 14 residues. The germline V gene encodes CDR1 SGHAT and CDR2 FQDESV (reference sequence). The CDR3 region is CASSSTGTGYEQYF. Written as DNA, the CDR3 is TGTGCCAGCAGCTCGACCGGGACAGGGTACGAGCAGTACTTC.

This clone was seen once. The chain carries TRBV7-2 and TRBJ1-1; no definite D call. The CDR3 length is 12 residues. CDR1 and CDR2 (germline): SGHTA, FQGNSA. V was pared by 5 bases and J by 8 bases, with 12 bases between. The CDR3 protein is CASSHRTGEAFF. The CDR3 DNA reads as TGTGCCAGCAGCCATAGGACCGGCGAAGCTTTCTTT.